This T cell receptor beta chain was recorded in a study of memory CD4+ T cells and cytomegalovirus serostatus. Study summary: Healthy Belgian adult donors included 9 or 10 CMV-positive and 20 to 30 CMV-negative people. The study's findings and limits: The CMV-associated TCR signature appears largely within the CD4+ memory repertoire.

Worth noting for this clone: Its antigen is still unknown.

Data came from immunoSEQ multiplex PCR; TCRdb stores just in-frame clones and leaves some out. The sample consists of about 41,000 clones, roughly three quarters of them appearing once. The sort gate was single viable CD3+CD4+CD8-CD45RO+ cells for memory CD4+ T cells. This CDR3 has 13 residues. Looked up from germline, CDR1 is SNHLY and CDR2 is FYNNEI. Losses at the gene ends were 5 bases for V and 3 bases for J; bases not matched to a gene: 3. The V gene is TRBV2, the J gene TRBJ2-5, with 7 bases aligning to TRBD1. This receptor was identified in an adult in good health and CMV-seronegative. Sequenced material: memory CD4+ T cells from blood. CDR3 residues: CASSYDREETQYF. The CDR3 region has the DNA TGTGCCAGCAGTTATGACAGGGAAGAGACCCAGTACTTC. Based on the CDR3 plus reference TRBV2 and TRBJ2-5, the full variable domain is EPEVTQTPSHQVTQMGQEVILRCVPISNHLYFYWYRQILGQKVEFLVSFYNNEISEKSEIFDDQFSVERPDGSNFTLKIRSTKLEDSAMYFCASSYDREETQYFGPGTRLLVL.